This record concerns one T cell receptor beta chain sequence. Germline V gene sequence: CDR1 MNHEY, CDR2 SVGAGI. This CDR3 comprises 13 residues. V shed 6 bases, J shed 7 bases, and the junction held 2 bases outside the gene matches. This entry is derived from a study of blood T cell repertoires in COVID-19. Across the whole study: There were acute and convalescent COVID-19 samples, and they came from the United States, Italy and Spain. In each case, the material was cDNA or gDNA derived from T cells, B-cell-depleted T cells, or PBMCs.

How the authors handled the data: Amplified reference gene primers provided the basis for estimating nucleated cell counts. Sequencing used immunoSEQ multiplex PCR; TCRdb keeps in-frame clones, though not all of them. V, J and clone size were drawn from that table, and D and trimming were deduced from the DNA. Here the sample spans about 130,000 clones, 84% being singletons. The chain combines TRBV6-5 with TRBJ2-4; 11 bases fit TRBD2. Sample: peripheral blood. The sequence was obtained from a woman aged 30 to 39 who had recovered from COVID-19. CDR3 coding DNA: TGTGCCAGCAGACTAGCGGGAGATAACATTCAGTACTTC. Amino acids: CASRLAGDNIQYF.